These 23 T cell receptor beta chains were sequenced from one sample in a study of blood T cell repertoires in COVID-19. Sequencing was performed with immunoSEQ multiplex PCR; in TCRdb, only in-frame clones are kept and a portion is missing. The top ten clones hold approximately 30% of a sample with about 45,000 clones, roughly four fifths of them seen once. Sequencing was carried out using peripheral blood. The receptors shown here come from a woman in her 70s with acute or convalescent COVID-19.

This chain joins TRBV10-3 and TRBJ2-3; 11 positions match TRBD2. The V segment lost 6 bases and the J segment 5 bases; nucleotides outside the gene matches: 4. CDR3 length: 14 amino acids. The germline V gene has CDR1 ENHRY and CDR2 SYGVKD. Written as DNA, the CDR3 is TGTGCCATCAGAACTAGCGGGAGACAAGATACGCAGTATTTT. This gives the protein CAIRTSGRQDTQYF.

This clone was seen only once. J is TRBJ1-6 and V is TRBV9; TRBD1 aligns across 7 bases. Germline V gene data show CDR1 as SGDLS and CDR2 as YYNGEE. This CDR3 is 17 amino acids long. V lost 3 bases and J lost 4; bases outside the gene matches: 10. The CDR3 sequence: CASSAPSGTVYNSPLHF. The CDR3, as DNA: TGTGCCAGCAGCGCTCCTTCCGGGACAGTGTATAATTCACCCCTCCACTTT.

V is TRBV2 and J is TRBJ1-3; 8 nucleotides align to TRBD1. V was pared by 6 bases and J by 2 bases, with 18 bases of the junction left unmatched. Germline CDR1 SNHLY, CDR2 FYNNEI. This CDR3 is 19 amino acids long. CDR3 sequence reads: CASRAGTGRRSTPGNTIYF. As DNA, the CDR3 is TGTGCCAGCAGAGCTGGGACAGGCCGGAGGTCTACTCCTGGAAACACCATATATTTT.

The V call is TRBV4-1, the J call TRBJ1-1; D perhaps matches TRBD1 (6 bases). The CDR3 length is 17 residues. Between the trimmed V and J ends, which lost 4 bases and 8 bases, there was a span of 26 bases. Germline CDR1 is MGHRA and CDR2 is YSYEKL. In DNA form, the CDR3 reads TGCGCCAGCAGCCCAATCCGTTTGATCAGGGGTTATTGGGAAGCTTTCTTT. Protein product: CASSPIRLIRGYWEAFF.

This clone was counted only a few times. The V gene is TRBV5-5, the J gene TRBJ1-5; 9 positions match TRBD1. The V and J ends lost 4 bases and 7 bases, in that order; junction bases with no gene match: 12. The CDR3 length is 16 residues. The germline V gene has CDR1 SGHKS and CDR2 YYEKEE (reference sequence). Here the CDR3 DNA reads TGTGCCAGCAGCCCCGGGACAGGGACGTCGCAACAGCCCCAGCATTTT. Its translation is CASSPGTGTSQQPQHF.

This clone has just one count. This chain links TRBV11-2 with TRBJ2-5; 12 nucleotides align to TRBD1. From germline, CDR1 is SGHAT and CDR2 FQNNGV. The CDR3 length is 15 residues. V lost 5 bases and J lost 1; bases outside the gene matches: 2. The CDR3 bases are TGTGCCAGCAGCCCGGGACAGGGGGCCCAAGAGACCCAGTACTTC. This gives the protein CASSPGQGAQETQYF.

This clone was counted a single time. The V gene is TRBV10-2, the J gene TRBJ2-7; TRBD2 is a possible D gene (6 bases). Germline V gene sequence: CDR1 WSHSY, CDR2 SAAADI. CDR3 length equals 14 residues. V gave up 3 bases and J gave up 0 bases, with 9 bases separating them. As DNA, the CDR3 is TGCGCCAGCAGTGATGGGGGGAGCTCCTACGAGCAGTACTTC. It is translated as CASSDGGSSYEQYF.

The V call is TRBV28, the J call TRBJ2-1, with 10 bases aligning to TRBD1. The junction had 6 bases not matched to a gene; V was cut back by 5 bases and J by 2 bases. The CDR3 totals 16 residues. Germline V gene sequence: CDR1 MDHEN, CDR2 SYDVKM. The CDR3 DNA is TGTGCCAGCAGTACTACCGGGACAGGGGCCTACAATGAGCAGTTCTTC. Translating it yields CASSTTGTGAYNEQFF.

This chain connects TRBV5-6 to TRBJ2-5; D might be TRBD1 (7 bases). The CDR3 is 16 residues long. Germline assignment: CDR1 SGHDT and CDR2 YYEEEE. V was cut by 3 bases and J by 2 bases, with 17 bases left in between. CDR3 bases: TGTGCCAGCAGCTGGGGGGTCGCGGGACAGCAAGAGACCCAGTACTTC. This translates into CASSWGVAGQQETQYF. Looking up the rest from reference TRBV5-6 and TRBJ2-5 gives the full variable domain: DAGVTQSPTHLIKTRGQQVTLRCSPKSGHDTVSWYQQALGQGPQFIFQYYEEEERQRGNFPDRFSGHQFPNYSSELNVNALLLGDSALYLCASSWGVAGQQETQYFGPGTRLLVL.

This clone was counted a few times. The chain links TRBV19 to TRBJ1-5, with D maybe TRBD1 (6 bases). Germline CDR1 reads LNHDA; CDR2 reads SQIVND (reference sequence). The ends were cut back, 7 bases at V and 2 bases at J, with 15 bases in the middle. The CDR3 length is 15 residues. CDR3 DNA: TGTGCCAGTATCAAGGACAGAGACGGCAATCAGCCCCAGCATTTT. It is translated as CASIKDRDGNQPQHF. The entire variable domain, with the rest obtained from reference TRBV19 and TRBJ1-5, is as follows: DGGITQSPKYLFRKEGQNVTLSCEQNLNHDAMYWYRQDPGQGLRLIYYSQIVNDFQKGDIAEGYSVSREKKESFPLTVTSAQKNPTAFYLCASIKDRDGNQPQHFGDGTRLSIL.

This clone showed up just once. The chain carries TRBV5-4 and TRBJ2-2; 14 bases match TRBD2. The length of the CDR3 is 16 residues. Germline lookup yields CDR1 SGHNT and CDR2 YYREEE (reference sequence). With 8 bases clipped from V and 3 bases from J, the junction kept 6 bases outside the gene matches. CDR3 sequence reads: CASGLAGGRDTGELFF. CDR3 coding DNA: TGTGCCAGTGGACTAGCGGGGGGAAGAGACACCGGGGAGCTGTTTTTT.

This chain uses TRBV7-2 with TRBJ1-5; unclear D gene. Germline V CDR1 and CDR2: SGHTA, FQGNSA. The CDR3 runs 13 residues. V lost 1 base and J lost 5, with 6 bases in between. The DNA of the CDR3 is TGTGCCAGCAGCTTAGTTTCCGATCAGCCCCAGCATTTT. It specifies CASSLVSDQPQHF.

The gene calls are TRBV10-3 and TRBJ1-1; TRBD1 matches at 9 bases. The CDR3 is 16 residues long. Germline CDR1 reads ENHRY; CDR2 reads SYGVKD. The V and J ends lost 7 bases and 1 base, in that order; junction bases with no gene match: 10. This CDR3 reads CAITAGQGVGNTEAFF. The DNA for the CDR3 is TGTGCCATCACCGCGGGACAGGGAGTCGGGAACACTGAAGCTTTCTTT.

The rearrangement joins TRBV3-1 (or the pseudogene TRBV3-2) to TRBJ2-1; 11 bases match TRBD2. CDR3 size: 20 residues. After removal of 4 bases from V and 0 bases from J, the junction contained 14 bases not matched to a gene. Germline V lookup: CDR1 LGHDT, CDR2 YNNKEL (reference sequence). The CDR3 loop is CASSPLLSGGALSSYNEQFF. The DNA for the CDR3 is TGTGCCAGCAGCCCCCTTCTTAGCGGGGGGGCACTTAGCTCCTACAATGAGCAGTTCTTC.

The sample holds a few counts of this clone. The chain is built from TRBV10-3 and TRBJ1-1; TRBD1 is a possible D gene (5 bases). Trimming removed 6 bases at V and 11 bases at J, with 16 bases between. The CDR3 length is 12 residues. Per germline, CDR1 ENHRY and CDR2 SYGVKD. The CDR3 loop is CAIRTAKDVAFF. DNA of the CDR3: TGTGCCATCAGGACAGCTAAAGACGTGGCTTTCTTT.

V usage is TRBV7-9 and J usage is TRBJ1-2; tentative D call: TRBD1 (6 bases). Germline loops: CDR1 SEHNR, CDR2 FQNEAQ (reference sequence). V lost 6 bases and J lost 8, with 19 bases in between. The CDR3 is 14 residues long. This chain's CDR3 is CASRTNQGLSGYTF. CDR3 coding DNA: TGTGCCAGCAGGACGAATCAGGGGTTGAGCGGCTACACCTTC.

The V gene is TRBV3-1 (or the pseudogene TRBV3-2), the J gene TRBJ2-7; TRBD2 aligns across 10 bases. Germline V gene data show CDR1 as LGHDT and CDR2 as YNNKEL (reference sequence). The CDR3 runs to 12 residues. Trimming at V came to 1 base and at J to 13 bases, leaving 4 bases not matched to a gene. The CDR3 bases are TGTGCCAGCAGCCAAGTTAGCGGGAGGCATTACTTC. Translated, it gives CASSQVSGRHYF.

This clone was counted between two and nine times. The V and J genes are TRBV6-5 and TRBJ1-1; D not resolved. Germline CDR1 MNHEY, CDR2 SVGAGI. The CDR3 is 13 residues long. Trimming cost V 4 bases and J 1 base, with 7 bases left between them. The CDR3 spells CASSFNRNTEAFF. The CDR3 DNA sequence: TGTGCCAGCAGTTTTAACAGGAACACTGAAGCTTTCTTT.

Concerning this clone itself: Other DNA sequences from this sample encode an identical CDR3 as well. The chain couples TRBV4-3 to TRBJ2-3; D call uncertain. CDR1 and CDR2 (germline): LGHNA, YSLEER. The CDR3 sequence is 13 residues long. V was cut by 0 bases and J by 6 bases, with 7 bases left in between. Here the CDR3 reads CASSQERRDTQYF. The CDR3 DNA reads TGCGCCAGCAGCCAAGAACGGCGGGATACGCAGTATTTT.

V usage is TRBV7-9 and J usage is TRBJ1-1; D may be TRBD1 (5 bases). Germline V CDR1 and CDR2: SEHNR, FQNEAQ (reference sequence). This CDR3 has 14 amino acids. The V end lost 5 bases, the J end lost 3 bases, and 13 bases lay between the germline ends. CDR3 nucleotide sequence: TGTGCCAGCAGCAACAAGCAGGGATACACTGAAGCTTTCTTT. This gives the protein CASSNKQGYTEAFF.

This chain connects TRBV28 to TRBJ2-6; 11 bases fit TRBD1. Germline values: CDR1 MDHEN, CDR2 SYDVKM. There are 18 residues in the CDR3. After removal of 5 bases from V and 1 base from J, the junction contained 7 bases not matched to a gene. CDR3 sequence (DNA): TGTGCCAGCAGTACGCCGGGACAGGGGGTTTCTGGGGCCAACGTCCTGACTTTC. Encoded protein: CASSTPGQGVSGANVLTF.

The CDR3 DNA reads as TGTGCCAGCAGCTTAGGGAGACAGCCCAATCAGCCCCAGCATTTT. Translation: CASSLGRQPNQPQHF. This chain links TRBV7-9 with TRBJ1-5, with D perhaps TRBD1 (5 bases). Per the germline V gene, CDR1 is SEHNR and CDR2 is FQNEAQ (reference sequence). The CDR3 is made up of 15 amino acids. V lost 1 base and J lost 3, with 10 bases in between.

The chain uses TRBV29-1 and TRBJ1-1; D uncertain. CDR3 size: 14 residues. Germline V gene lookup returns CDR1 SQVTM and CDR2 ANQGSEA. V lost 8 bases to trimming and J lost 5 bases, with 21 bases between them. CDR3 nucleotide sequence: TGCAGCATTCCAACCGGGCCTCGAGGGACTGAAGCTTTCTTT. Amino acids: CSIPTGPRGTEAFF.